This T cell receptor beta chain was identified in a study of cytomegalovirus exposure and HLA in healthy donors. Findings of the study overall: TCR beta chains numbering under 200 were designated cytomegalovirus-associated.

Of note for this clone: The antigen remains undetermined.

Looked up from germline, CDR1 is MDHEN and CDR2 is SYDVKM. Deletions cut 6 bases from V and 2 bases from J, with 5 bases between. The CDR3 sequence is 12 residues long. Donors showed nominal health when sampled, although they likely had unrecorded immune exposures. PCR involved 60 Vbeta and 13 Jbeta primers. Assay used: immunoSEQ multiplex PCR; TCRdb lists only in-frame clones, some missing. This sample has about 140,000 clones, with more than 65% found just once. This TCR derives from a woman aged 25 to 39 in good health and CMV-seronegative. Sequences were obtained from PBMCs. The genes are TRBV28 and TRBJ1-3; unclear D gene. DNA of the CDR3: TGTGCCAGCAGGTCTACTGGAAACACCATATATTTT. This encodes CASRSTGNTIYF. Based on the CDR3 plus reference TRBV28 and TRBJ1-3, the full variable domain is DVKVTQSSRYLVKRTGEKVFLECVQDMDHENMFWYRQDPGLGLRLIYFSYDVKMKEKGDIPEGYSVSREKKERFSLILESASTNQTSMYLCASRSTGNTIYFGEGSWLTVV.